This T cell receptor beta chain was retrieved from a study of STAT5B mutations in CD4+ large granular lymphocyte leukemia. Notes on the study in general: No patients shared main leukemic clonotypes, though roughly 23% appeared at low frequency elsewhere. CD4-sorted patient repertoires seemed more clonal than healthy CD4+ repertoires.

V dropped 2 bases and J dropped 4; count of bases not matched to a gene: 11. Germline V gene data show CDR1 as MDHEN and CDR2 as SYDVKM. The CDR3 is made up of 18 amino acids. Source study methods: Productive clonotypes were detectable down to 2.59 x 10-5 frequency. Sequencing was performed with immunoSEQ multiplex PCR; in TCRdb, only in-frame clones are kept and a portion is missing. Clone size and V and J calls were adopted from that table, with D and trimming inferred from the DNA. The sample has under 40,000 clones, roughly two thirds seen once. Note on this clone: Its antigen is unknown.

The receptor's source is a human donor in good health. The J gene is TRBJ2-5, the V gene TRBV28; 12 bases line up with TRBD2. The sequenced material came from CD4+ T cells from blood buffy coats. CDR3 amino acids: CASSLGSFLAGGVETQYF. In DNA, the CDR3 is TGTGCCAGCAGTTTAGGCTCTTTTCTAGCGGGGGGGGTAGAGACCCAGTACTTC.